Listed below are T cell receptor beta chains from one sample, sequenced in a study of shared clonotypes between healthy human individuals. Profiled with immunoSEQ multiplex PCR; TCRdb holds only in-frame clones, not every one. Counted here are roughly 2,300,000 clones, 80% to 95% occurring once; the ten biggest clones make up approximately 0.4%. Sequenced: naive CD4+ T cells from PBMCs. These receptors were taken from a man between 18 and 29 years old in good health. Some clones in this sample may be carry-over from other donors' samples. CDR3s include the opening cysteine and the closing phenylalanine or tryptophan. Each record gives: D gene, clone size, J gene, V gene, CDR3 DNA, CDR3 protein. D genes are given only for firm matches. Clone size is shown for a subset of rows, as once, few, many or a class of expanded clone.

>NA|NA|TRBJ2-5|TRBV5-1
TGCGCCAGCAGGAACCCGGAGAGCGGTCAAGAGACCCAGTACTTC
CASRNPESGQETQYF
>TRBD1|NA|TRBJ2-7|TRBV5-1
TGCGCCAGCAGCTTTGCAGGGGGTAATTACGACGAGCAGTACTTC
CASSFAGGNYDEQYF
>NA|NA|TRBJ1-2|TRBV29-1
TGCAGCGTTTCCGGGAGGGTCCGCGATGGCTACACCTTC
CSVSGRVRDGYTF
>NA|NA|TRBJ2-2|TRBV6-1
TGTGCCAGCAGTGAAGTGAGGGGCACCGGGGAGCTGTTTTTT
CASSEVRGTGELFF
>TRBD2|once|TRBJ2-7|TRBV27
TGTGCCAGCAGTTTACCTGGACTAGCAGAGAACGAGCAGTACTTC
CASSLPGLAENEQYF
>NA|NA|TRBJ1-5|TRBV19
TGTGCCACTAAAGGGGCCGACTTTAATCAGCCCCAGCATTTT
CATKGADFNQPQHF
>NA|NA|TRBJ2-5|TRBV5-8
TGTGCCAGCAGCTTGGTTAGAGAGACCCAGTACTTC
CASSLVRETQYF
>NA|few|TRBJ1-2|TRBV5-1
TGCGCCAGCAGCGCATCACAGGGAGCCGGTGGCTACACCTTC
CASSASQGAGGYTF
>NA|NA|TRBJ2-7|TRBV27
TGTGCCAGCAGTTTATCGCCAGGATACGAGCAGTACTTC
CASSLSPGYEQYF
>NA|NA|TRBJ2-7|TRBV30
TGTGCCTGGGGACATTCCTACGAGCAGTACTTC
CAWGHSYEQYF
>TRBD1|NA|TRBJ1-2|TRBV27
TGTGCCAGCAGTACGGGACAGGGAACTGGCTACACCTTC
CASSTGQGTGYTF
>NA|NA|TRBJ2-3|TRBV9
TGTGCCAGCAGCGTAGGGTTGGCAGGGGGGAGAGATACGCAGTATTTT
CASSVGLAGGRDTQYF
>NA|NA|TRBJ2-3|TRBV7-2
TGTGCCAGCAGCCGGGACGCATCTAGCACAGATACGCAGTATTTT
CASSRDASSTDTQYF